These 3 T cell receptor beta chains were all obtained from the same sample, sequenced in a study of blood T cell repertoires in COVID-19. Using immunoSEQ multiplex PCR, the repertoire was profiled, and TCRdb retains in-frame clones only, with some absent. Altogether 220,000 or so clones are present, 75% to 90% being singletons, with the ten largest covering 3.5%. The sample was PBMCs or T cells enriched from blood (not recorded which). All receptors come from a woman under 30 in a cohort exposed to, infected with or recovered from COVID-19 (not recorded which).

This clone was seen just once. The V gene is TRBV6-5, the J gene TRBJ2-3; D is perhaps TRBD2 (5 bases). CDR1 and CDR2 from the germline V gene are MNHEY and SVGAGI. There are 11 residues in the CDR3. The ends were cut back, 6 bases at V and 6 bases at J, with 7 bases in the middle. The chain's CDR3 is CASRRGDTQYF. The CDR3 nucleotides read TGTGCCAGCAGAAGAGGGGATACGCAGTATTTT.

The chain carries TRBV7-9 and TRBJ2-1; 13 bases agree with TRBD2. The germline CDR1 and CDR2 sequences are SEHNR and FQNEAQ (reference sequence). Trimming cost V 5 bases and J 8 bases; bases outside gene matches: 6. The CDR3 has 15 amino acids. CDR3 protein: CASSLTSGRVHEQFF. The CDR3 DNA is TGTGCCAGCAGCCTTACTAGCGGGAGGGTTCATGAGCAGTTCTTC.

The rearrangement joins TRBV7-8 to TRBJ2-1; 12 nucleotides line up with TRBD2. The CDR3 is made up of 15 amino acids. Germline V CDR1 and CDR2: SGHVS, FQNEAQ. V trimming: 3 bases; J trimming: 7 bases; junction bases outside the gene matches: 4. CDR3 sequence (DNA): TGTGCCAGCAGCTTCACTAGCGGGAGGCAGAATGAGCAGTTCTTC. This encodes CASSFTSGRQNEQFF. The full variable domain, rest sourced from reference TRBV7-8 and TRBJ2-1, is GAGVSQSPRYKVAKRGQDVALRCDPISGHVSLFWYQQALGQGPEFLTYFQNEAQLDKSGLPSDRFFAERPEGSVSTLKIQRTQQEDSAVYLCASSFTSGRQNEQFFGPGTRLTVL.